The entry that follows covers one TCR beta chain sequence. Antigen specificity is unknown. CDR3 length: 15 amino acids. V lost 2 bases and J 4 bases, leaving 11 bases between the germline ends. Germline-derived CDR1 and CDR2 are LNHDA and SQIVND (reference sequence). The data belong to a study of TIL therapy for anti-PD-1-resistant metastatic lung cancer. The wider study: Tumors had a median PD-L1 proportion score of 5% to 6.5%.

Findings and caveats of the study: TIL cultures after expansion showed higher clonality and lower diversity than baseline tumor (median 6% vs 31%). Many TIL product clones were absent from baseline tumor, suggesting clonal contraction.

Time point reported: pre-treatment sample, taken before nivolumab and TIL therapy. Pleural nodules or supraclavicular lymph nodes made up most of the excised metastases sampled. Tumors were harvested before any PD-1/PD-L1 blockade. This was the immunoSEQ v3 assay. Clones were read by immunoSEQ multiplex PCR, and TCRdb kept only the in-frame ones, dropping some. In the table there are over 10,000 clones, roughly two thirds of which are singletons. The chain employs TRBV19 and TRBJ1-4, with D possibly matching TRBD1 (5 bases). This clonotype was obtained from a woman between 30 and 85 years old with non-small cell lung cancer. The material sequenced was tumor tissue, taken at baseline. CDR3 DNA: TGTGCCAGTAGTATAACGGGCAGGGTTAATGAAAAACTGTTTTTT. Amino acid sequence: CASSITGRVNEKLFF.